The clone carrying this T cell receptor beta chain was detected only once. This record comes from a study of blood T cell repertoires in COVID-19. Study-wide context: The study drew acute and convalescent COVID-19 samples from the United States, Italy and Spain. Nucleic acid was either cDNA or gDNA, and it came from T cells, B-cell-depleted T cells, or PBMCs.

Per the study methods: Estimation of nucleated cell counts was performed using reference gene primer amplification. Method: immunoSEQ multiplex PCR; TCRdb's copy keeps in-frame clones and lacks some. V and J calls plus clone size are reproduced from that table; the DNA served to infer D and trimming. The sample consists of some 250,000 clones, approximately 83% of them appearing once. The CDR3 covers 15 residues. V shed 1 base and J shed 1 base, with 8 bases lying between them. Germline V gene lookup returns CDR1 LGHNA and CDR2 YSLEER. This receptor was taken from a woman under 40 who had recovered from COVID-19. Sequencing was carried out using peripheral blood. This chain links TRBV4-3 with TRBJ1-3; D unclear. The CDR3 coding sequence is TGCGCCAGCAGCCAAGTCTCGGAGTCTGGAAACACCATATATTTT. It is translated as CASSQVSESGNTIYF.